The clone carrying this T cell receptor (beta chain) was seen ten or more times. This entry belongs to a study of metastatic and nonmetastatic thyroid tumors. MiXCR reprocessed the PCR reads for TCRdb. The table has around 40,000 clones, approximately 18% seen once. All patients reached thyroid surgery having received no treatment beforehand. Germline lookup yields CDR1 LNHDA and CDR2 SQIVND (reference sequence). The CDR3 has 18 amino acids. V lost 1 base to trimming and J lost 5 bases; unmatched junction nucleotides: 15. The specimen was blood. This sequence joins TRBV19 and TRBJ2-3; 7 bases are shared with TRBD2. The source of this sequence is a male donor with papillary thyroid cancer or a benign thyroid nodule (not recorded which). Some clones in this sample may be carry-over from other donors' samples. CDR3 sequence (DNA): TGTGCCAGTAGTATAGTCCCCCGGTCGAGCGGGGTTAGAGATACGCAGTATTTT. Amino acids: CASSIVPRSSGVRDTQYF.